The clone carrying this T cell receptor (beta chain) was counted between two and nine times. Its specificity is unknown. These data come from a study of T cells in Graves' hyperthyroidism and ophthalmopathy. The study's findings and limits: Ophthalmopathy stood apart from stable hyperthyroidism in a 13 V-J model.

Amplified TCR beta CDR3 regions came from RNA transcripts. The primer set for the first-round RT-PCR of the TCR CDR3 was HTBI. TCRdb re-called the multiplex PCR reads through MiXCR, storing one row per CDR3 protein. The table has about 320,000 distinct CDR3 sequences, 16% seen once; the top ten hold approximately 35%. The CDR3 consists of 14 residues. Per germline, CDR1 KGHDR and CDR2 SFDVKD. V was pared by 7 bases and J by 0 bases, with 10 bases between. Patients aged 18 to 65 had newly diagnosed hyperthyroidism that had lasted under 2 months. Patients were excluded because of uncontrolled infection, other autoimmune disease, pregnancy or lactation.

This chain connects TRBV24-1 to TRBJ2-3, with a weak D call TRBD1 (5 bases). The TCR comes from a man younger than 45 with Graves' hyperthyroidism. Specimen: blood. CDR3 coding DNA: TGTGCCACCAGGGCTCGACAGAGCACAGATACGCAGTATTTT. Translating it yields CATRARQSTDTQYF.